These 25 T cell receptor beta chains were all obtained from the same sample, sequenced in a study of blood T cell repertoires in COVID-19. Generated by immunoSEQ multiplex PCR, the TCRdb table keeps only in-frame clones and is missing some. The table records some 42,000 clones, roughly 81% of them present only once. The sequencing input was peripheral blood. The receptors originated from an older woman with acute or convalescent COVID-19.

A single count supports this clone. The V and J genes are TRBV3-1 (or the pseudogene TRBV3-2) and TRBJ1-5; unclear D gene. The V gene's germline CDR1 is LGHDT and CDR2 YNNKEL (reference sequence). The CDR3 contains 15 residues. V was pared by 4 bases and J by 2 bases, with 12 bases between. CDR3 region: CASSLVPFGNQPQHF. CDR3 DNA sequence: TGTGCCAGCAGCCTAGTCCCTTTTGGCAATCAGCCCCAGCATTTT.

The chain joins TRBV25-1 to TRBJ2-1, with D hard to call. Trimming pared 4 bases from V and 0 bases from J, leaving 10 bases between. Germline loops: CDR1 MGHDK, CDR2 SYGVNS. This CDR3 is 15 amino acids long. CDR3 amino acids: CASSVGYSSYNEQFF. The CDR3 DNA reads TGTGCCAGCAGTGTCGGTTACTCCTCCTACAATGAGCAGTTCTTC.

The chain joins TRBV3-1 (or the pseudogene TRBV3-2) to TRBJ1-4; 8 bases are a match to TRBD1. This CDR3 is built from 14 residues. Per germline, CDR1 LGHDT and CDR2 YNNKEL (reference sequence). With 3 bases clipped from V and 8 bases from J, the junction kept 5 bases outside the gene matches. The CDR3 is CASSQNRGVEKLFF. CDR3 in DNA: TGTGCCAGCAGCCAGAACAGGGGGGTGGAAAAACTGTTTTTT.

The chain couples TRBV4-2 to TRBJ1-3; perhaps TRBD1 as D (5 bases). CDR1 and CDR2 from the germline V gene are LGHNA and YNFKEQ. V was shortened by 1 base and J by 2 bases, with 24 bases between the two germline ends. CDR3 size: 20 residues. CDR3 residues: CASSQAVGQGPPYAGNTIYF. The CDR3, as DNA: TGTGCCAGCAGCCAAGCGGTAGGGCAGGGTCCCCCTTATGCTGGAAACACCATATATTTT.

The chain is built from TRBV11-2 and TRBJ2-7; a possible D gene is TRBD1 (6 bases). Trimming cost V 5 bases and J 2 bases, with 13 bases left between them. The CDR3 sequence is 14 residues long. Germline values: CDR1 SGHAT, CDR2 FQNNGV. The CDR3 sequence is CASSPNRVTYEQYF. The CDR3 DNA follows: TGTGCCAGCAGCCCAAACAGGGTTACCTACGAGCAGTACTTC.

This chain joins TRBV5-6 and TRBJ2-2, with 7 bases identical to TRBD2. The CDR3 is 15 amino acids. J lost 6 bases, V lost 3 bases, and 8 bases had no gene match. Germline V CDR1 and CDR2: SGHDT, YYEEEE. The DNA for the CDR3 is TGTGCCAGCAGCTCCGGGGGGTGGAGTGCCGGGGAGCTGTTTTTT. It specifies CASSSGGWSAGELFF.

The V and J genes are TRBV6-2 or TRBV6-3 and TRBJ2-7, with D tentatively TRBD1 (6 bases). This CDR3 has 18 residues. Germline loops: CDR1 MNHEY, CDR2 SVGEGT. Trimming took off 0 bases at V and 5 bases at J, with 23 bases between the two ends. CDR3 sequence reads: CASSYSRQDRSRFHEQYF. CDR3 sequence (DNA): TGTGCCAGCAGTTACTCGAGGCAAGACAGGAGTCGCTTCCACGAGCAGTACTTC.

The chain links TRBV6-6 to TRBJ2-3; 13 positions agree with TRBD2. CDR1 MNHNY and CDR2 SVGAGI come from the germline V gene (reference sequence). After removal of 5 bases from V and 10 bases from J, the junction contained 24 bases not matched to a gene. This CDR3 has 20 residues. The CDR3 reads CASSPLVPGLAGLEHRAQYF. The CDR3 DNA sequence: TGTGCCAGCAGTCCCCTCGTCCCGGGACTAGCGGGGTTGGAGCACAGGGCGCAGTATTTT.

The V and J genes are TRBV10-3 and TRBJ2-4; 7 bases line up with TRBD1. Germline V gives CDR1 ENHRY, CDR2 SYGVKD. The CDR3 consists of 14 residues. The J segment lost 7 bases and the V segment lost 0 bases, leaving 3 bases of the junction unmatched. CDR3 region: CAISESLQGNIQYF. DNA of the CDR3: TGTGCCATCAGTGAGTCGTTACAGGGGAACATTCAGTACTTC.

The chain employs TRBV29-1 and TRBJ1-5; no definite D call. The CDR3 covers 12 residues. CDR1 is SQVTM and CDR2 is ANQGSEA in the germline V gene. Deletions cut 7 bases from V and 5 bases from J, with 12 bases between. CDR3 sequence (DNA): TGCAGCGCCTCAATGAGGGATCAGCCCCAGCATTTT. It encodes CSASMRDQPQHF.

The rearrangement links TRBV7-9 to TRBJ2-1, with 7 bases matching TRBD1. The ends lost 11 bases at V and 4 bases at J; junction bases unmatched: 5. Germline V CDR1 and CDR2: SEHNR, FQNEAQ (reference sequence). CDR3 length: 12 amino acids. CDR3 sequence reads: CAYDRAYNEQFF. For the CDR3, the DNA is TGTGCCTACGACAGGGCGTACAATGAGCAGTTCTTC.

The V call is TRBV7-9, the J call TRBJ1-1; 7 bases line up with TRBD1. From germline, CDR1 is SEHNR and CDR2 FQNEAQ (reference sequence). The CDR3 spans 18 residues. With 5 bases clipped from V and 0 bases from J, the junction kept 15 bases outside the gene matches. CDR3 in amino acids: CASSRSTGRGPLNTEAFF. The CDR3 DNA reads TGTGCCAGCAGCCGTTCGACAGGAAGGGGGCCTTTGAACACTGAAGCTTTCTTT.

In its sample, this clone was seen a few times. The chain has TRBV29-1 and TRBJ1-4; D unclear. From germline, CDR1 is SQVTM and CDR2 ANQGSEA. Trimming stripped 6 bases from V and 5 bases from J, with 7 bases between. The CDR3 is made up of 11 amino acids. The DNA for the CDR3 is TGCAGCGTAGAGGTCAATGAAAAACTGTTTTTT. Protein sequence: CSVEVNEKLFF.

J is TRBJ1-1 and V is TRBV5-4; 9 bases match TRBD1. The CDR3 extends over 14 amino acids. Germline V gene data show CDR1 as SGHNT and CDR2 as YYREEE (reference sequence). V was clipped by 3 bases and J by 11 bases; unmatched bases: 11. The CDR3 protein is CASSSLGTGLRAFF. The CDR3 DNA follows: TGTGCCAGCAGCTCATTGGGGACAGGGTTGCGGGCTTTCTTT.

The V and J genes are TRBV21-1 and TRBJ2-7; TRBD1 is taken as the D call from the table, unchecked against the DNA. TRBV21-1 is given as a pseudogene. CDR3 length: 15 amino acids. CDR3 loop: CASSILTGNYYEQYF. The DNA for the CDR3 is TGTGCCAGCAGCATCCTGACAGGGAATTACTACGAGCAGTACTTC.

The chain uses TRBV2 and TRBJ2-5; perhaps TRBD2 as D (6 bases). Per the germline V gene, CDR1 is SNHLY and CDR2 is FYNNEI. V dropped 7 bases and J dropped 1 base, with 19 bases sitting between them. The CDR3 consists of 16 residues. The CDR3 loop is CASNMLLRDSQETQYF. In nucleotides, the CDR3 is TGTGCCAGCAATATGCTTCTACGGGACTCCCAAGAGACCCAGTACTTC.

This clone was recorded once. The chain employs TRBV19 and TRBJ2-3; 7 bases align to TRBD1. V lost 7 bases to trimming and J lost 2 bases; unmatched junction nucleotides: 6. Germline CDR1 and CDR2: LNHDA and SQIVND (reference sequence). The CDR3 runs to 14 residues. CDR3 sequence reads: CASKLQGNTDTQYF. Written as DNA, the CDR3 is TGTGCCAGTAAGTTACAGGGGAACACAGATACGCAGTATTTT.

The rearrangement joins TRBV5-5 to TRBJ1-1, with unresolved D. This CDR3 contains 14 residues. V was cut by 4 bases and J by 4 bases, with 14 bases left in between. Germline CDR1 SGHKS, CDR2 YYEKEE (reference sequence). For the CDR3, the DNA is TGTGCCAGCAGCCCGGAAGGATGGAGCACTGAAGCTTTCTTT. It is translated as CASSPEGWSTEAFF.

The CDR3 reads CASSSDTFPGANVLTF. The DNA for the CDR3 is TGTGCCAGCAGTTCCGACACCTTTCCTGGGGCCAACGTCCTGACTTTC. V and J are TRBV27 and TRBJ2-6, with D unresolved. Deletions cut 4 bases from V and 2 bases from J, with 12 bases between. Germline V CDR1 and CDR2: MNHEY, SMNVEV (reference sequence). The CDR3 runs to 16 residues. Complete variable domain (other parts from reference TRBV27 and TRBJ2-6): EAQVTQNPRYLITVTGKKLTVTCSQNMNHEYMSWYRQDPGLGLRQIYYSMNVEVTDKGDVPEGYKVSRKEKRNFPLILESPSPNQTSLYFCASSSDTFPGANVLTFGAGSRLTVL.

This clone was observed once. This rearrangement joins TRBV28 to TRBJ1-1; D unresolved. V was cut by 6 bases and J by 4 bases, with 18 bases left in between. CDR3 length: 15 amino acids. Germline assignment: CDR1 MDHEN and CDR2 SYDVKM. The CDR3, as DNA: TGTGCCAGCAGAGACGAGGCCCCTGGTGGCACTGAAGCTTTCTTT. Protein product: CASRDEAPGGTEAFF.

This rearrangement joins TRBV3-1 (or the pseudogene TRBV3-2) to TRBJ2-5; D call uncertain. CDR3 length equals 13 residues. Per the germline V gene, CDR1 is LGHDT and CDR2 is YNNKEL (reference sequence). V lost 3 bases and J 1 base, leaving 6 bases between the germline ends. CDR3 loop: CASSHTIQETQYF. CDR3 in DNA: TGTGCCAGCAGCCACACTATCCAAGAGACCCAGTACTTC.

This clone was observed a few times. The chain has TRBV9 and TRBJ2-2; the match to TRBD2 covers 10 bases. CDR1 is SGDLS and CDR2 is YYNGEE in the germline V gene. The ends lost 0 bases at V and 0 bases at J; junction bases unmatched: 8. This CDR3 is built from 19 residues. Here the CDR3 reads CASSVVPSGGPTNTGELFF. The CDR3 region has the DNA TGTGCCAGCAGCGTAGTCCCTAGCGGGGGCCCAACGAACACCGGGGAGCTGTTTTTT.

The chain links TRBV20-1 to TRBJ2-7; 7 bases line up with TRBD2. J lost 2 bases, V lost 3 bases, and 13 bases had no gene match. The germline CDR1 and CDR2 sequences are DFQATT and SNEGSKA (reference sequence). There are 16 residues in the CDR3. The DNA for the CDR3 is TGCAGTGCTAGTTTCCCGTTGGGACTACCGCCCTACGAGCAGTACTTC. Translation gives CSASFPLGLPPYEQYF.

The rearrangement joins TRBV11-3 to TRBJ2-7, with D unclear. Germline CDR1 SGHNT, CDR2 YENEEA. Trimming removed 5 bases at V and 5 bases at J, with 16 bases between. This CDR3 has 14 amino acids. The CDR3 DNA reads as TGTGCCAGCAGCGCCCATCCCAGCAGCGACGAGCAGTACTTC. It yields the protein CASSAHPSSDEQYF.

This clone showed up just a few times. This chain connects TRBV21-1 to TRBJ1-6. TRBV21-1 is deemed a pseudogene. The CDR3 loop spans 16 amino acids. Here the CDR3 reads CASSRTIQTYNSPLHF. The CDR3 DNA follows: TGTGCCAGCAGCAGAACTATTCAAACCTATAATTCACCCCTCCACTTT.